One sample yielded the 20 T cell receptor beta chains listed below, sequenced in a study of T cells after yellow fever vaccination. MiXCR was run by TCRdb on the 5' RACE reads, yielding one entry per CDR3 protein. The repertoire includes some 200,000 distinct CDR3 sequences, approximately 11% of them detected once, and 30% to 45% sits in the top ten. The source was CD8+ T cells sorted from PBMCs, collected 15 days after the yellow fever booster vaccination. The receptors derive from a man in his late teens or twenties who received the YFV17D yellow fever vaccine.

This clonotype was recorded many times. The chain has TRBV27 and TRBJ1-6, with a weak D call TRBD1 (5 bases). From germline, CDR1 is MNHEY and CDR2 SMNVEV (reference sequence). CDR3 length equals 13 residues. Trimming took 5 bases from V and 13 from J, leaving 15 bases between them. The CDR3 DNA sequence: TGTGCCAGCAGTCAGGGTGGGGTTACGCCCCTCCACTTT. Translating it yields CASSQGGVTPLHF.

The chain combines TRBV6-6 with TRBJ2-2; TRBD2 agrees at 9 bases. This CDR3 has 18 amino acids. Germline V lookup: CDR1 MNHNY, CDR2 SVGAGI (reference sequence). Losses at the gene ends were 5 bases for V and 4 bases for J; bases not matched to a gene: 14. CDR3 DNA sequence: TGTGCCAGCAGTCCGTACCCCGGCGGGGGGGCCTCCACCGGGGAGCTGTTTTTT. Translation: CASSPYPGGGASTGELFF.

The chain has TRBV6-1 and TRBJ2-4, with 7 positions matching TRBD2. CDR3 length: 11 residues. The ends lost 9 bases at V and 10 bases at J; junction bases unmatched: 6. Germline-derived CDR1 and CDR2 are MNHNS and SASEGT. Here the CDR3 reads CASGGGWIQYF. Here the CDR3 DNA reads TGTGCCAGTGGGGGGGGGTGGATTCAGTACTTC.

The genes are TRBV24-1 and TRBJ2-2, with 8 bases matching TRBD1. This CDR3 spans 16 amino acids. The junction had 11 bases not matched to a gene; V was cut back by 8 bases and J by 4 bases. Germline CDR1 and CDR2: KGHDR and SFDVKD. Here the CDR3 reads CATTGGGESATGELFF. Written as DNA, the CDR3 is TGTGCCACCACAGGGGGCGGGGAGTCGGCCACCGGGGAGCTGTTTTTT.

Many counts were recorded for this clonotype. The chain uses TRBV7-9 and TRBJ2-1; D possibly matches TRBD1 or TRBD2 (6 bases each). CDR1 and CDR2 from the germline V gene are SEHNR and FQNEAQ (reference sequence). V was trimmed by 6 bases and J by 3 bases, leaving 15 bases between them. The CDR3 totals 15 residues. CDR3 protein: CASRLGGPDYNEQFF. CDR3 bases: TGTGCCAGCAGGCTAGGGGGGCCGGACTACAATGAGCAGTTCTTC. Together with reference TRBV7-9 and TRBJ2-1, the CDR3 gives the full variable domain: DTGVSQNPRHKITKRGQNVTFRCDPISEHNRLYWYRQTLGQGPEFLTYFQNEAQLEKSRLLSDRFSAERPKGSFSTLEIQRTEQGDSAMYLCASRLGGPDYNEQFFGPGTRLTVL.

This clonotype was seen only a few times. The chain has TRBV11-2 and TRBJ2-3, with 7 positions matching TRBD2. This CDR3 has 15 residues. The V segment lost 8 bases and the J segment 3 bases; nucleotides outside the gene matches: 11. Germline CDR1 SGHAT, CDR2 FQNNGV. The CDR3 reads CASGAAGDRTDTQYF. The CDR3 DNA is TGTGCCAGCGGCGCCGCGGGGGATCGGACAGATACGCAGTATTTT.

This chain connects TRBV19 to TRBJ1-4; the D is unclear. Trimming shortened V by 4 bases and J by 5 bases, and 14 bases separated the two germline ends. The CDR3 totals 15 residues. Germline CDR1 LNHDA, CDR2 SQIVND (reference sequence). The CDR3 spells CASSTPPSANEKLFF. The CDR3 DNA reads TGTGCCAGTAGTACCCCCCCCTCCGCGAATGAAAAACTGTTTTTT.

This clonotype turned up a few times. The chain carries TRBV3-1 and TRBJ2-7; 9 bases line up with TRBD2. J gave up 1 base and V 1 base, and 2 bases lay outside the gene matches. Germline CDR1 reads LGHDT; CDR2 reads YNNKEL (reference sequence). The CDR3 has 15 amino acids. CDR3 region: CASSQVAGVSYEQYF. The CDR3 region has the DNA TGTGCCAGCAGCCAAGTAGCGGGGGTTTCCTACGAGCAGTACTTC.

This clonotype was seen more than once but under ten times. The chain joins TRBV28 to TRBJ1-5; D possibly corresponds to TRBD1 (5 bases). V was clipped by 8 bases and J by 1 base, with 12 bases between them. The CDR3 sequence is 14 residues long. CDR1 MDHEN and CDR2 SYDVKM come from the germline V gene. CDR3: CASRWGESNQPQHF. The DNA for the CDR3 is TGTGCCAGCCGCTGGGGGGAAAGCAATCAGCCCCAGCATTTT. Together with reference TRBV28 and TRBJ1-5, the CDR3 gives the full variable domain: DVKVTQSSRYLVKRTGEKVFLECVQDMDHENMFWYRQDPGLGLRLIYFSYDVKMKEKGDIPEGYSVSREKKERFSLILESASTNQTSMYLCASRWGESNQPQHFGDGTRLSIL.

This clonotype was seen only a few times. This chain uses TRBV29-1 with TRBJ2-5, with 7 bases that match TRBD1. The V gene end was trimmed by 7 bases and the J gene end by 2 bases; junction bases not matched to a gene: 13. CDR3 size: 15 residues. Germline V gives CDR1 SQVTM, CDR2 ANQGSEA. CDR3 in amino acids: CSAQGDGRRQETQYF. CDR3 DNA: TGCAGCGCCCAGGGGGACGGTCGACGACAAGAGACCCAGTACTTC.

The chain joins TRBV7-9 to TRBJ1-1, with no clear D. Germline lookup yields CDR1 SEHNR and CDR2 FQNEAQ (reference sequence). This CDR3 region has 12 residues. Trimming stripped 8 bases from V and 1 base from J, with 8 bases between. The CDR3 bases are TGTGCCAGCCGAGACAAGAACACTGAAGCTTTCTTT. It codes for CASRDKNTEAFF.

This clonotype was seen repeatedly, ten times or more. The rearrangement links TRBV4-2 to TRBJ2-7; 8 nucleotides line up with TRBD1. CDR1 and CDR2 (germline): LGHNA, YNFKEQ. V was clipped by 5 bases and J by 3 bases; unmatched bases: 3. The CDR3 loop spans 13 amino acids. The CDR3 spells CASSVDRVYEQYF. The CDR3 nucleotides read TGTGCCAGCAGCGTGGACAGGGTCTACGAGCAGTACTTC.

This clonotype was observed at least ten times. The chain uses TRBV2 and TRBJ2-1; TRBD1 agrees at 7 bases. Trimming cost V 5 bases and J 4 bases; bases outside gene matches: 8. This CDR3 is 15 amino acids long. Germline values: CDR1 SNHLY, CDR2 FYNNEI. As DNA, the CDR3 is TGTGCCAGCAGTCCCGACAGGGCAACTTACAATGAGCAGTTCTTC. Amino acid sequence: CASSPDRATYNEQFF.

The chain is built from TRBV7-2 and TRBJ2-1; the match to TRBD2 covers 12 bases. The CDR3 length is 17 residues. The ends lost 3 bases at V and 4 bases at J; junction bases unmatched: 7. The germline gives CDR1 SGHTA, CDR2 FQGNSA. The CDR3 sequence is CASSLTQLAGGYNEQFF. In DNA form, the CDR3 reads TGTGCCAGCAGCTTGACCCAACTAGCGGGGGGTTACAATGAGCAGTTCTTC.

This rearrangement joins TRBV4-3 to TRBJ2-1; 8 bases are a match to TRBD1. V dropped 3 bases and J dropped 8; count of bases not matched to a gene: 6. The length of the CDR3 is 14 residues. The germline V gene encodes CDR1 LGHNA and CDR2 YSLEER. CDR3 in DNA: TGCGCCAGCAGCCACGGGACAGGTTATGATGAGCAGTTCTTC. Translation: CASSHGTGYDEQFF.

This clonotype was seen many times. V usage is TRBV7-2 and J usage is TRBJ1-6; D call uncertain. The CDR3 covers 12 residues. Germline V gives CDR1 SGHTA, CDR2 FQGNSA. V gave up 1 base and J gave up 15 bases, with 10 bases separating them. CDR3 DNA sequence: TGTGCCAGCAGCTTAGGATTCCAAGACCTCCACTTT. It translates to CASSLGFQDLHF.

The chain has TRBV7-9 and TRBJ2-7, with TRBD1 as a possible D gene (6 bases). V lost 5 bases to trimming and J lost 12 bases, with 17 bases between them. The CDR3 consists of 12 residues. Germline V gene data show CDR1 as SEHNR and CDR2 as FQNEAQ (reference sequence). This CDR3 is CASSGTNRVPYV. In DNA form, the CDR3 reads TGTGCCAGCAGCGGAACGAACAGGGTACCGTACGTC.

The CDR3 spells CASTLGLAGGHGTDTQYF. The CDR3 bases are TGTGCCAGCACCCTGGGACTAGCGGGGGGGCACGGCACAGATACGCAGTATTTT. The chain combines TRBV12-3 or TRBV12-4 with TRBJ2-3; 16 nucleotides line up with TRBD2. The V gene end was trimmed by 7 bases and the J gene end by 1 base; junction bases not matched to a gene: 8. This CDR3 is 18 amino acids long.

This clonotype appeared many times. The rearrangement joins TRBV4-2 to TRBJ2-2; D remains unclear. This CDR3 is built from 14 residues. Germline assignment: CDR1 LGHNA and CDR2 YNFKEQ. V was trimmed by 0 bases and J by 6 bases, leaving 8 bases between them. The CDR3 sequence: CASSQEAPAGELFF. The CDR3 region has the DNA TGTGCCAGCAGCCAAGAAGCCCCAGCCGGGGAGCTGTTTTTT.

The CDR3 region has the DNA TGTGCCAGCAGCTTACGGACTAGCAGGGGTTCAGATACGCAGTATTTT. Amino acid sequence: CASSLRTSRGSDTQYF. The chain employs TRBV7-6 and TRBJ2-3, with 8 bases lining up with TRBD2. CDR1 and CDR2 from the germline V gene are SGHVS and FNYEAQ. CDR3 length: 16 amino acids. V lost 2 bases to trimming and J lost 4 bases; unmatched junction nucleotides: 8. Together with reference TRBV7-6 and TRBJ2-3, the CDR3 gives the full variable domain: GAGVSQSPRYKVTKRGQDVALRCDPISGHVSLYWYRQALGQGPEFLTYFNYEAQQDKSGLPNDRFSAERPEGSISTLTIQRTEQRDSAMYRCASSLRTSRGSDTQYFGPGTRLTVL.